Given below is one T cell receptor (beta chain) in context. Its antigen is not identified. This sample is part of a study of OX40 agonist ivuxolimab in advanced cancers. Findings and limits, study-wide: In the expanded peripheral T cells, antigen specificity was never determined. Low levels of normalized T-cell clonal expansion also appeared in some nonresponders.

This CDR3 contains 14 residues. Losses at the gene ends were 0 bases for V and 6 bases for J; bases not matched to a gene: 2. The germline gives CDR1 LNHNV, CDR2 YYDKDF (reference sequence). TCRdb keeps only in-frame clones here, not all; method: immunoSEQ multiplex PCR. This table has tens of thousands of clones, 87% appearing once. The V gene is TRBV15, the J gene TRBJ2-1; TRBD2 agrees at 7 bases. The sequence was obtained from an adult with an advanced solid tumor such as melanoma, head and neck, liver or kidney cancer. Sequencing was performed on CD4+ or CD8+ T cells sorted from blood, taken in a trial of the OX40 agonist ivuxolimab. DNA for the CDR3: TGTGCCACCAGCAGAGATAGGACTAGCAATGAGCAGTTCTTC. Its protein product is CATSRDRTSNEQFF.